This T cell receptor (beta chain) came from a study of blood T cell repertoires in COVID-19. Study as a whole: From the United States, Italy and Spain came samples of acute and convalescent COVID-19. T cells, B-cell-depleted T cells, or PBMCs provided the cDNA or gDNA that served as material.

Patients in Seattle were enrolled during active infection, then followed longitudinally. V lost 2 bases and J 3 bases, leaving 19 bases between the germline ends. Germline CDR1 SGDLS, CDR2 YYNGEE. The CDR3 covers 17 residues. In the original workflow: From reference gene primer amplification, estimates of nucleated cell counts were derived. The table came from immunoSEQ multiplex PCR; TCRdb's copy has only in-frame clones and leaves some out. V and J calls and clone size come straight from that table; D and trimming were deduced from the DNA. The sample yields a few hundred thousand clones, about 87% seen once.

Source material: peripheral blood. This sequence was found in a woman aged 65 to 85 with COVID-19, enrolled during active disease. This chain joins TRBV9 and TRBJ2-3, with a possible D match to TRBD2 (5 bases). In DNA form, the CDR3 reads TGTGCCAGCAGCGTCAGCCAGCGGCTCACGGGGACAGATACGCAGTATTTT. Translation: CASSVSQRLTGTDTQYF.